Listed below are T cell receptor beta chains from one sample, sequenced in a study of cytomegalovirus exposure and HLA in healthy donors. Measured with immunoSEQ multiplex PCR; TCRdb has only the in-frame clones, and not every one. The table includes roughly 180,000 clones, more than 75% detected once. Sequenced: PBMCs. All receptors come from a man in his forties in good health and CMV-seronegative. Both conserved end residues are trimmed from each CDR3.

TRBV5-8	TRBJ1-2	ASRPGTDWSGHINT
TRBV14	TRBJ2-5	ASSQDAGGGETQY
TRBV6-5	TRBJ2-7	ASSYSPQGNEQY
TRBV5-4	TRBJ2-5	ASSQKDRQETQY
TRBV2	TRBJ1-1	ASNIQGGREAF
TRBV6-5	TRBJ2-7	ASSRDRVVREQY
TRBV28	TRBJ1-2	ASRSGTIYGYT
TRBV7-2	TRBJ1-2	ASSPPGNYGYT
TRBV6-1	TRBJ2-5	ASGPSTDQETQY
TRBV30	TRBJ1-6	AWSSGQGSSPLH
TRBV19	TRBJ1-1	ASGTGALNTEAF
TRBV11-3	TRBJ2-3	ASSSHISTDTQY
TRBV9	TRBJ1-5	ASSPGTGGGYSNQPQH
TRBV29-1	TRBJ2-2	SVGSRGSTGELF
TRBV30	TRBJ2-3	AWLTPGHQEADTQY
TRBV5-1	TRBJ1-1	ASSFAPPDMNTEAF
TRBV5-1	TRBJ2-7	ASSLGHSIAGGEQY
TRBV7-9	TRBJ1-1	ASSTRTRRDTEAF
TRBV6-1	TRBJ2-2	ASSSGQGNTGELF
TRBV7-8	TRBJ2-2	ASSPRLAGANTGELF
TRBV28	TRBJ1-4	ASLSRLRGEKLF
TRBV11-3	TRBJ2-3	ASSLGWADTQY
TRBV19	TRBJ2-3	ASSAEAGRADTQY
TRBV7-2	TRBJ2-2	ASSLGQRSNTGELF
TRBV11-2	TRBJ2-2	ASSPSRGTSGNTGELF
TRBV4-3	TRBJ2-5	ASSQDLPGLAGVYIEQY
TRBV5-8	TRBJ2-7	ASSLGDSSYEQY
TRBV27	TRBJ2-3	ASSPTSGGETDTQY
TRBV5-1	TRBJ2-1	ASSRGGRGYNEQF
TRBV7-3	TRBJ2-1	ASSLQEGNNEQF
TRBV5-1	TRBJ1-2	ASSLTGGEWNGYT
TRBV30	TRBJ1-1	AWKRELNTEAF
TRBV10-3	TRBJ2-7	AINPGSSSYEQY
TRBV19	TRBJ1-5	ASSGERGQPQH
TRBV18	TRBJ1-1	ASSPGRGHTEAF
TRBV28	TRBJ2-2	ASRGTGTTGELF
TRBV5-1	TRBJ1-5	ASSLSPSDNQPQH
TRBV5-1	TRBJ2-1	ASSLDGGRVKGQF
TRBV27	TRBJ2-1	ASRTGGSYNEQF
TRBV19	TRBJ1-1	ASRSGQVNTEAF
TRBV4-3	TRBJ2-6	ASKPRWQGRSGANVLT
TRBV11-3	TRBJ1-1	ASESQGTATEAF
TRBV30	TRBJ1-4	AWSVGRGIEKLF
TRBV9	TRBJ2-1	ASSDPRTSGTSYNEQF
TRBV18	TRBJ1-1	ASSLQGSNTEAF
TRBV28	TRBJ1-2	ASSPPPGNSYGYT
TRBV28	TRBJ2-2	ASRGGELF
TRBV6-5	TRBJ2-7	ASSGGGLGTYEQY
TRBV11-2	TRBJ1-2	ASSQDRGGYT
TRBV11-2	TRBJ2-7	ASSLERGGRYEQY